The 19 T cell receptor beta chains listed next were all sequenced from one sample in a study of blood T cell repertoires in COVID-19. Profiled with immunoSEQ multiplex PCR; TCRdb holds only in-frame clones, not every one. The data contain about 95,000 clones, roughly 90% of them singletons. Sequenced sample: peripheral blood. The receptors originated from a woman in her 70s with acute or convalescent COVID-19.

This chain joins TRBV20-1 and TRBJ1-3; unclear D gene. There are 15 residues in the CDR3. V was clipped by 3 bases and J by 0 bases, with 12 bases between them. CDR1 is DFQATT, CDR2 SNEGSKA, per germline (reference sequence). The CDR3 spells CSASRGQLSGNTIYF. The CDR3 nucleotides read TGCAGTGCTAGTCGGGGTCAGCTCTCTGGAAACACCATATATTTT.

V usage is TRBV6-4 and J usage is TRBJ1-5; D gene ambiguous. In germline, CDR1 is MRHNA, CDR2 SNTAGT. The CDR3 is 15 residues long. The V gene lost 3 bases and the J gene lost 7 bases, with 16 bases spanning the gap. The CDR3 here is CASSESGTLGQPQHF. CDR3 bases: TGTGCCAGCAGTGAGTCGGGAACCTTGGGGCAGCCCCAGCATTTT.

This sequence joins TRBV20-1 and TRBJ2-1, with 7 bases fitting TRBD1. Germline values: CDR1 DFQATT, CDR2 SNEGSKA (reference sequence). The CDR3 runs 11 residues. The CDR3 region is CSGTEYNEQFF. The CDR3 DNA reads TGCTCCGGGACAGAGTACAATGAGCAGTTCTTC.

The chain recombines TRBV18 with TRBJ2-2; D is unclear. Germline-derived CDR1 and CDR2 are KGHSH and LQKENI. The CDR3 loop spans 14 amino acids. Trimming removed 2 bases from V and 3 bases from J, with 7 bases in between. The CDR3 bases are TGTGCCAGCTCACCATCCAGTGACACCGGGGAGCTGTTTTTT. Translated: CASSPSSDTGELFF.

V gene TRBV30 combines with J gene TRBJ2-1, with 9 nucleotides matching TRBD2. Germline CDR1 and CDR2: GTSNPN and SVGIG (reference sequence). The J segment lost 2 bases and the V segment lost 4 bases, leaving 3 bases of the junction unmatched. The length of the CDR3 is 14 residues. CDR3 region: CAWTWTSAYNEQFF. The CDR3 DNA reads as TGTGCCTGGACCTGGACTAGCGCCTACAATGAGCAGTTCTTC.

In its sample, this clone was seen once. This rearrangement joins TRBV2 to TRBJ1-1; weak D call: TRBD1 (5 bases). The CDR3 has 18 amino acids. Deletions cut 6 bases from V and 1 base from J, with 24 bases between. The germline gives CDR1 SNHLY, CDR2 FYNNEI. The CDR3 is CASRSRRGDGGKNTEAFF. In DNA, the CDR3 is TGTGCCAGCAGATCGAGGCGCGGGGATGGGGGGAAGAACACTGAAGCTTTCTTT.

CDR3 sequence (DNA): TGTGCCAGCAGCTATCCGGGAACGGCCGGAAAACTGTTTTTT. Protein sequence: CASSYPGTAGKLFF. This chain joins TRBV5-5 and TRBJ1-4; D is unresolved. The CDR3 is made up of 14 amino acids. Germline assignment: CDR1 SGHKS and CDR2 YYEKEE (reference sequence). V lost 3 bases and J lost 10, with 16 bases in between.

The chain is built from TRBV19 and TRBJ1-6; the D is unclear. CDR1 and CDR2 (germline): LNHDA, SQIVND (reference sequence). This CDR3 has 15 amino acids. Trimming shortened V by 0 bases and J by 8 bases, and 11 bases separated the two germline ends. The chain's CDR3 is CASSIDEAGDSPLHF. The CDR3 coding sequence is TGTGCCAGTAGTATAGATGAGGCGGGAGATTCACCCCTCCACTTT.

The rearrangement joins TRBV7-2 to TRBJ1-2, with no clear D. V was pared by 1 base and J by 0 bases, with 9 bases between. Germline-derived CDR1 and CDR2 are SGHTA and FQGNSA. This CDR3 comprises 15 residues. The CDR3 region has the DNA TGTGCCAGCAGCTTAGGAGCGGAGTCTAACTATGGCTACACCTTC. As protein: CASSLGAESNYGYTF.

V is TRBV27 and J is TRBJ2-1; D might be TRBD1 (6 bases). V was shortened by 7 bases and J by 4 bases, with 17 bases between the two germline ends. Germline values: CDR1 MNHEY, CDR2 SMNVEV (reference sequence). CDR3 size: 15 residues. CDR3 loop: CASTPTGHVYNEQFF. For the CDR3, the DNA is TGTGCCAGCACGCCAACGGGACACGTGTACAATGAGCAGTTCTTC.

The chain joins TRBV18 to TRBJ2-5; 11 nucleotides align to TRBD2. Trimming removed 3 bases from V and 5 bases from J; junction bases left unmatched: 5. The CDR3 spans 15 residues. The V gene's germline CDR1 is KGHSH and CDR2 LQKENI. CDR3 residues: CASSPLAGGQETQYF. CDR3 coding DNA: TGTGCCAGCTCACCTCTAGCGGGGGGCCAGGAGACCCAGTACTTC.

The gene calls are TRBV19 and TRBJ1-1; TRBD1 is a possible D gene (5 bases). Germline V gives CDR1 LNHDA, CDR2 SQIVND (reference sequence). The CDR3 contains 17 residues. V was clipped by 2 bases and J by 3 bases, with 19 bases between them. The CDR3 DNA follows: TGTGCCAGTAGTATATCTGGGGCCGCTAATAAGTACACTGAAGCTTTCTTT. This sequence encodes CASSISGAANKYTEAFF.

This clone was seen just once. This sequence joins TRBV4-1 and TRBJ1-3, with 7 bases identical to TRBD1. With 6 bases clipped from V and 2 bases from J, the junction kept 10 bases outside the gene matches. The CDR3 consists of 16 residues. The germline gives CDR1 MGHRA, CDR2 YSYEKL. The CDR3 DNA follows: TGCGCCAGCAGTCCCAGGGGGAGAGAGGCTGGAAACACCATATATTTT. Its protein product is CASSPRGREAGNTIYF.

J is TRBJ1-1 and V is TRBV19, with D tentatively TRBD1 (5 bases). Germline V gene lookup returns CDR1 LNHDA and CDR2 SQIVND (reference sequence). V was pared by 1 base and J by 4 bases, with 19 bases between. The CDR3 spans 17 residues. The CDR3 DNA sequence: TGTGCCAGTAGTATAGGGTCGACGGGGCAGGGAGGCACTGAAGCTTTCTTT. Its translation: CASSIGSTGQGGTEAFF.

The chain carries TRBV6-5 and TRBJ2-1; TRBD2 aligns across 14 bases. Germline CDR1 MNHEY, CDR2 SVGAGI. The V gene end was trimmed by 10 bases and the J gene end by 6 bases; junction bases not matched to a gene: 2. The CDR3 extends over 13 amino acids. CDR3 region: CATGLAGGNEQFF. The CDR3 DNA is TGTGCCACCGGACTAGCGGGGGGCAATGAGCAGTTCTTC.

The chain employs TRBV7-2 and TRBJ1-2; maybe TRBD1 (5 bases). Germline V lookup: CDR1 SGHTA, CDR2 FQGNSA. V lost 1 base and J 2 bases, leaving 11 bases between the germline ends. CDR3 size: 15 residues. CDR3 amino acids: CASSLVLGGNYGYTF. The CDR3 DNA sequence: TGTGCCAGCAGCTTAGTGTTGGGGGGGAACTATGGCTACACCTTC.

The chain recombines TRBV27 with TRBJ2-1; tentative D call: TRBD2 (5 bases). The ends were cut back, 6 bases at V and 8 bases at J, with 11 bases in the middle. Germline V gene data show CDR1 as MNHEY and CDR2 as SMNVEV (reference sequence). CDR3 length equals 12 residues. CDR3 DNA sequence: TGTGCCAGCAGCGCCCTGAGGGATGAGCAGTTCTTC. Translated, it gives CASSALRDEQFF.

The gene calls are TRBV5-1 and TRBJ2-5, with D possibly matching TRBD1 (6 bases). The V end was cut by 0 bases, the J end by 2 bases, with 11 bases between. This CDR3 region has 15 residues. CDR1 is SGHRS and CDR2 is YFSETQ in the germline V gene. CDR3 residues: CASSLVTGKQETQYF. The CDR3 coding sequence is TGCGCCAGCAGCTTGGTTACAGGGAAGCAAGAGACCCAGTACTTC.

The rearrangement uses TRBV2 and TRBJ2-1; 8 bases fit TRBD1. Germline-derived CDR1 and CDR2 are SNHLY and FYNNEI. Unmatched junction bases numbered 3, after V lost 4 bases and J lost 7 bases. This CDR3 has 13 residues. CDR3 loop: CASSGQGLNEQFF. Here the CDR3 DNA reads TGTGCCAGCAGTGGACAGGGGCTAAATGAGCAGTTCTTC.